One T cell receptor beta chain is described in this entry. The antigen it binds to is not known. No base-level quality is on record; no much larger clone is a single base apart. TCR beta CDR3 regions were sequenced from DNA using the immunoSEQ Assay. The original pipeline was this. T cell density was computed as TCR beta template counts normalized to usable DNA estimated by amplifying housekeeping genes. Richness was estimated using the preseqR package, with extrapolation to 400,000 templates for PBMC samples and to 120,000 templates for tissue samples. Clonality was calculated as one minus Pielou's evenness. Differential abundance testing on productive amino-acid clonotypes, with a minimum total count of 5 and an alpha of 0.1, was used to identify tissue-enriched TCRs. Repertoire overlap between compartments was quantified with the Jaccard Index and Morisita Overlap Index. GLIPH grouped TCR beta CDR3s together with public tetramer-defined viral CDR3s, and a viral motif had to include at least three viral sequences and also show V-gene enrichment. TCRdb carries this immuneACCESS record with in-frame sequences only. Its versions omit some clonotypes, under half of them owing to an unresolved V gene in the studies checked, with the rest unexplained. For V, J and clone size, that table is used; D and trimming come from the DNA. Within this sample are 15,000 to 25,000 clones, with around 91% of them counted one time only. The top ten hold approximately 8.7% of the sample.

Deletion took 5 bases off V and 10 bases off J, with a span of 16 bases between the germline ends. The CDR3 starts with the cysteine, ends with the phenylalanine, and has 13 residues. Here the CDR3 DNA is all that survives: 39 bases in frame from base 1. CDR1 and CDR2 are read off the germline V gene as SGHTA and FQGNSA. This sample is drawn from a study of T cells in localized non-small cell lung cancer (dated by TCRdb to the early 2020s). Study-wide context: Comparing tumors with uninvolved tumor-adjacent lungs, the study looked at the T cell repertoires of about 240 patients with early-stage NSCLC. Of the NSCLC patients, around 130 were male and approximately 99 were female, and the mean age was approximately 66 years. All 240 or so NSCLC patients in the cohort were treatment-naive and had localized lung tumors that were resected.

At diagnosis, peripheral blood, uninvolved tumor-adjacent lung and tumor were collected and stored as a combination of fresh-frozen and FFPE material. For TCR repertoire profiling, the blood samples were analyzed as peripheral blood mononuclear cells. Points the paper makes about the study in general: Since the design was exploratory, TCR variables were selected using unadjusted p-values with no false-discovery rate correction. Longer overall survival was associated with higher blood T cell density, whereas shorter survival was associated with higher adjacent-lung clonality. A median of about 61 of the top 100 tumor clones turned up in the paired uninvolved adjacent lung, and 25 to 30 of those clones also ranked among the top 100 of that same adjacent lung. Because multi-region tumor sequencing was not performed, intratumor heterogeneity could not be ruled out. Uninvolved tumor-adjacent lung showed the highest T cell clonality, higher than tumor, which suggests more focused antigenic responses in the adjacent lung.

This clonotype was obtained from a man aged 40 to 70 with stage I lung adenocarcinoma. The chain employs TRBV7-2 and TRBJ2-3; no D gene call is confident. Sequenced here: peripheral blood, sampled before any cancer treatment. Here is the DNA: TGTGCCAGCAGCATGGAGACCCGCCAGTCGCAGTATTTT. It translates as CASSMETRQSQYF. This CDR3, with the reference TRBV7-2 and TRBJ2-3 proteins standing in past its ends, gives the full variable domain GAGVSQSPSNKVTEKGKDVELRCDPISGHTALYWYRQSLGQGLEFLIYFQGNSAPDKSGLPSDRFSAERTGGSVSTLTIQRTQQEDSAVYLCASSMETRQSQYFGPGTRLTVL.